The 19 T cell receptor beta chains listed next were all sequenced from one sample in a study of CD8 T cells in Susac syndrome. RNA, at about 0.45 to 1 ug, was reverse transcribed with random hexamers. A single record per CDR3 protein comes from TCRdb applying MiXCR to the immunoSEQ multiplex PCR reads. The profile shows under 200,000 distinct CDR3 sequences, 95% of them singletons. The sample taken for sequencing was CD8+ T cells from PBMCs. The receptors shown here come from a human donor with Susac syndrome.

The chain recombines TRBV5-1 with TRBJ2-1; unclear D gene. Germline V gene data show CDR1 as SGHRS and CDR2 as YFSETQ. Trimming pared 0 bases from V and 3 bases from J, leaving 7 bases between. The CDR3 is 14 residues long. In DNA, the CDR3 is TGCGCCAGCAGCTTGGCCACAAGCTACAATGAGCAGTTCTTC. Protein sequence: CASSLATSYNEQFF.

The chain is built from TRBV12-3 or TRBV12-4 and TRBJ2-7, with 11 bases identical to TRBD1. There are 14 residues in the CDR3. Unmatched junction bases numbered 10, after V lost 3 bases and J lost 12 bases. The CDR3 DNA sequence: TGTGCCAGCAGTTTTTCGTCCGGGACAGGGGGTTTGTACTTC. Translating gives CASSFSSGTGGLYF.

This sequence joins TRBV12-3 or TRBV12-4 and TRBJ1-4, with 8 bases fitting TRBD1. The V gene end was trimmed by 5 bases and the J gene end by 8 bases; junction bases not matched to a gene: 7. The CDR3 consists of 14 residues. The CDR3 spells CASSVGQASEKLFF. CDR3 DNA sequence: TGTGCCAGCAGTGTGGGACAGGCGAGCGAAAAACTGTTTTTT.

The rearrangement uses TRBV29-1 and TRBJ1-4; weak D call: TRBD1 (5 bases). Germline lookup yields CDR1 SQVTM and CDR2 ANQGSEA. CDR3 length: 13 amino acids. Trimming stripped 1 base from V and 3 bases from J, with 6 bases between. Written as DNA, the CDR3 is TGCAGCGTTGAAGGGGGCGCTAATGAAAAACTGTTTTTT. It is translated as CSVEGGANEKLFF.

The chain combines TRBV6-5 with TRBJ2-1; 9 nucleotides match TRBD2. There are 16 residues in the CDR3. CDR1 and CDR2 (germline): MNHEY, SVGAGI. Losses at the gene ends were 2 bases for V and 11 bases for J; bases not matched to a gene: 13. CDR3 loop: CASSYASGLAKNKQFF. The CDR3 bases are TGTGCCAGCAGTTACGCGTCAGGACTAGCGAAGAACAAGCAGTTCTTC.

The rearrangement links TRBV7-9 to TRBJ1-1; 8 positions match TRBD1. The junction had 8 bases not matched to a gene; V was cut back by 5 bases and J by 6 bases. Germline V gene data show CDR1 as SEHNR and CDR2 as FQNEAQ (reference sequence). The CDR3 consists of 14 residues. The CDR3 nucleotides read TGTGCCAGCAGCGATCAGGGGGCGTTCGCTGAAGCTTTCTTT. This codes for CASSDQGAFAEAFF.

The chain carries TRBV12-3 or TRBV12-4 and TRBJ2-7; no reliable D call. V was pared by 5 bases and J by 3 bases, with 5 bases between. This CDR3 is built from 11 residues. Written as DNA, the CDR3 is TGTGCCAGCAGTCCCGACTACGAGCAGTACTTC. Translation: CASSPDYEQYF.

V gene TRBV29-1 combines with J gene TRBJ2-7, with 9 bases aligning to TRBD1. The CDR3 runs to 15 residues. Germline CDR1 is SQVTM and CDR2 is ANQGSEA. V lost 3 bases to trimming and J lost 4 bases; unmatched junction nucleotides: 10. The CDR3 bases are TGCAGCGTTGAGATGGGACAGGGAAGTATGTACGAGCAGTACTTC. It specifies CSVEMGQGSMYEQYF.

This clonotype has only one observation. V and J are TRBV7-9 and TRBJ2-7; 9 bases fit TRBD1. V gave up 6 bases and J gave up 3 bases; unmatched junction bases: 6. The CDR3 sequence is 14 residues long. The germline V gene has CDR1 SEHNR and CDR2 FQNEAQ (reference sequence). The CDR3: CASRWDRDGYEQYF. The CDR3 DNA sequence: TGTGCCAGCAGGTGGGACAGGGATGGCTACGAGCAGTACTTC.

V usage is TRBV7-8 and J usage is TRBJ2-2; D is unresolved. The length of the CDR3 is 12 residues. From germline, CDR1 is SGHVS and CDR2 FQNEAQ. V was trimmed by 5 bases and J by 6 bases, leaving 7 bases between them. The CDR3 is CASSPHAGELFF. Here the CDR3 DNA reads TGTGCCAGCAGCCCCCATGCCGGGGAGCTGTTTTTT.

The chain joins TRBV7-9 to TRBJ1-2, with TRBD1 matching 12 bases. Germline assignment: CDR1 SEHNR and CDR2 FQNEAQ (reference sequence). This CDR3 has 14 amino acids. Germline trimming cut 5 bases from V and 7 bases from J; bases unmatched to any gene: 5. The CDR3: CASSPGTGGRGYTF. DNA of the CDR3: TGTGCCAGCAGCCCGGGGACAGGGGGCCGTGGCTACACCTTC. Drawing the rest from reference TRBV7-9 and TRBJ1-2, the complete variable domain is DTGVSQNPRHKITKRGQNVTFRCDPISEHNRLYWYRQTLGQGPEFLTYFQNEAQLEKSRLLSDRFSAERPKGSFSTLEIQRTEQGDSAMYLCASSPGTGGRGYTFGSGTRLTVV.

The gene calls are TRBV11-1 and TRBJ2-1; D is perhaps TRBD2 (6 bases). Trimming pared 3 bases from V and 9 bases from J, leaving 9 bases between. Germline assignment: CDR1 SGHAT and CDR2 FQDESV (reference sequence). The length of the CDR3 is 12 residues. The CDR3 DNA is TGTGCCAGCAGCTTGCTGGAGGGTGAGCAGTTCTTC. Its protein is CASSLLEGEQFF.

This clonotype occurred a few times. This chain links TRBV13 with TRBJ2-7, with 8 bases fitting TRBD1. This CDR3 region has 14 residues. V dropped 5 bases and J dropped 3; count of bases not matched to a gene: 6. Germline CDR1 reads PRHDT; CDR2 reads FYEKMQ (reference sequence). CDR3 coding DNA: TGTGCCAGCAGCCCTCCGGGACAGGTCTACGAGCAGTACTTC. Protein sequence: CASSPPGQVYEQYF.

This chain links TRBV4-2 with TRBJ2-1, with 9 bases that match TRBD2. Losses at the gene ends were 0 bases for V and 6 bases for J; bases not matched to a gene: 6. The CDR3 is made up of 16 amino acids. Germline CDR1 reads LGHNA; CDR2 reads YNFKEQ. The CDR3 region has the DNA TGTGCCAGCAGCCAAGATGGCGGGGGGGCCCTCAATGAGCAGTTCTTC. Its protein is CASSQDGGGALNEQFF.

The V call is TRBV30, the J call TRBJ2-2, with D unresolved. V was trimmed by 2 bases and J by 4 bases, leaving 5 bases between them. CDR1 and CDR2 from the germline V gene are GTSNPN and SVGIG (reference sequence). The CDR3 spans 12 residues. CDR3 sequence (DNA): TGTGCCTGGAGTACCCTCACCGGGGAGCTGTTTTTT. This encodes CAWSTLTGELFF.

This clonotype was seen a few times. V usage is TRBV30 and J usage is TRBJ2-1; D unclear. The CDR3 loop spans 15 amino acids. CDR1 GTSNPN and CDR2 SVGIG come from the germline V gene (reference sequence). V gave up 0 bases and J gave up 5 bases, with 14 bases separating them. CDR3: CAWSVISDKNNEQFF. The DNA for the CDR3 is TGTGCCTGGAGTGTAATATCAGATAAGAACAATGAGCAGTTCTTC.

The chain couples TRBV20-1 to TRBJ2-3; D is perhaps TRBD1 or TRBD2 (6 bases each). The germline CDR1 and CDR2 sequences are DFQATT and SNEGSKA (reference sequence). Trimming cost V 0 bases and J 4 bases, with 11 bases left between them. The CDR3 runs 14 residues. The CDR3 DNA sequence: TGCAGTGCTAGAGAACAGGGAGGTTCAGATACGCAGTATTTT. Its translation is CSAREQGGSDTQYF.

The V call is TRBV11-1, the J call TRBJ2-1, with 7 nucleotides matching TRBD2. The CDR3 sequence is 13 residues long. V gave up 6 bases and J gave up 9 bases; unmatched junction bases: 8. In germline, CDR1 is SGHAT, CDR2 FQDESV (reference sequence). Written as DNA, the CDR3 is TGTGCCAGCAGAGGCGGAGCGGGAAGTGAGCAGTTCTTC. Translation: CASRGGAGSEQFF.

The chain's CDR3 is CASSQDQDRPHEQYF. CDR3 sequence (DNA): TGTGCCAGCAGCCAAGATCAGGACAGACCCCACGAGCAGTACTTC. The rearrangement joins TRBV3-1 to TRBJ2-7, with D maybe TRBD1 (6 bases). The CDR3 loop spans 15 amino acids. V gave up 0 bases and J gave up 5 bases, with 14 bases separating them. Germline CDR1 is LGHDT and CDR2 is YNNKEL (reference sequence).